This entry is about one TCR beta chain. As yet, its antigen is unknown. This record comes from a study of shared clonotypes between healthy human individuals. Donors were healthy HIV-negative adults without recently reported acute infections or vaccinations. Findings and limits, study-wide: A limitation of the genetic and exposure-history diversity represented arose from few donors.

Each subset's genomic DNA was shared equally among a number of immunoSEQ plates. Some clones are missing from TCRdb's copy, which holds only in-frame ones; the method was immunoSEQ multiplex PCR. The repertoire holds about 480,000 clones, with nearly 80% as singletons. The TCR comes from a woman in her thirties or forties in good health. Some clones in this sample may be carry-over from other donors' samples. Sequenced: PBMCs.

CDR3 amino acids: CASRDNRGTVGYTF. DNA for the CDR3: TGTGCCAGCAGAGATAACAGGGGCACGGTTGGCTACACCTTC. This chain connects TRBV2 to TRBJ1-2; 7 bases are a match to TRBD1. The length of the CDR3 is 14 residues. From germline, CDR1 is SNHLY and CDR2 FYNNEI. V lost 6 bases to trimming and J lost 7 bases; unmatched junction nucleotides: 11.